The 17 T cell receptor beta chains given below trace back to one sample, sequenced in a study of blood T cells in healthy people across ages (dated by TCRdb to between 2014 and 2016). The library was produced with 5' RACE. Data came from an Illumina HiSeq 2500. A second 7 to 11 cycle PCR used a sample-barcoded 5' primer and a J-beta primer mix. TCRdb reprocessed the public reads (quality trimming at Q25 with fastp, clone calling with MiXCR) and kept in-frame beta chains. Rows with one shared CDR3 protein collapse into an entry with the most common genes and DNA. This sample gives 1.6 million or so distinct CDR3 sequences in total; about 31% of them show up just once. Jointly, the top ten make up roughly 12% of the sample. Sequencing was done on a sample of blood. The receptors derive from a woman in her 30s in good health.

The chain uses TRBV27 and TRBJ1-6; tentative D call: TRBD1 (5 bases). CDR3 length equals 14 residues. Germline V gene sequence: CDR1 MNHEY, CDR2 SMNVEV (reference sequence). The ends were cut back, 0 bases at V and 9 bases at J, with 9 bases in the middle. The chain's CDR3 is CASSLSGVASPLHF. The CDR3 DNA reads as TGTGCCAGCAGTTTATCAGGGGTGGCTTCACCCCTCCACTTT.

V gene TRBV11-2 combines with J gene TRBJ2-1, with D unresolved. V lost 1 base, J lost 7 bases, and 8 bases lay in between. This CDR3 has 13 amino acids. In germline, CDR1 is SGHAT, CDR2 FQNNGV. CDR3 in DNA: TGTGCCAGCAGCTTAGTAGTATGGAATGAGCAGTTCTTC. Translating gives CASSLVVWNEQFF.

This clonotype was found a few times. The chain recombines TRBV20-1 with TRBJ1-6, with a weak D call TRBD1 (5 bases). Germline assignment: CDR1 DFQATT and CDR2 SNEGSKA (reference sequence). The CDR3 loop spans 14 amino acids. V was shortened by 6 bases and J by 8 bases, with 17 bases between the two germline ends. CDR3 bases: TGCAGTGCGGACCAGGCGACAGCGGATTCACCCCTCCACTTT. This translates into CSADQATADSPLHF.

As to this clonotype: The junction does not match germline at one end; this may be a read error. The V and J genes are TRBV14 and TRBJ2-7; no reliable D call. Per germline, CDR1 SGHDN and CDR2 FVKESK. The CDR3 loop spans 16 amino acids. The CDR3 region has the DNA TGTGCCAGCAGCCAAGATTTTGTCGGCTTCTCCTACGATCAGTACTTC. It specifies CASSQDFVGFSYDQYF. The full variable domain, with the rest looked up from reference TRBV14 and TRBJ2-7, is EAGVTQFPSHSVIEKGQTVTLRCDPISGHDNLYWYRRVMGKEIKFLLHFVKESKQDESGMPNNRFLAERTGGTYSTLKVQPAELEDSGVYFCASSQDFVGFSYDQYFGPGTRLTVT.

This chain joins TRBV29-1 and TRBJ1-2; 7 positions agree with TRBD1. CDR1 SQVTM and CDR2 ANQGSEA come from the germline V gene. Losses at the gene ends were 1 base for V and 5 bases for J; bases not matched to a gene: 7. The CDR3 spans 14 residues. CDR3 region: CSVEGWAGGYGYTF. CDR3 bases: TGCAGCGTTGAAGGTTGGGCAGGGGGTTATGGCTACACCTTC.

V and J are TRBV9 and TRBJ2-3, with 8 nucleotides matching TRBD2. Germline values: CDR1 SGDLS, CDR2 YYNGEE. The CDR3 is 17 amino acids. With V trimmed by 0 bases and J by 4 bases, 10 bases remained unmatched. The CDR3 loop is CASSVGWLREGPDTQYF. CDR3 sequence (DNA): TGTGCCAGCAGCGTAGGGTGGCTCCGGGAGGGCCCAGATACGCAGTATTTT.

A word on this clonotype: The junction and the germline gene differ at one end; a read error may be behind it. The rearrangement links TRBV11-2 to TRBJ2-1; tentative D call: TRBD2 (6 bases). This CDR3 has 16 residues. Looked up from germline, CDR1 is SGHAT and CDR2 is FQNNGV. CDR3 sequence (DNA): TGTACCAGCAGCGGGCAGGACCGGCTTCCCTGCAATGAGCAGTTCTTC. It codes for CTSSGQDRLPCNEQFF.

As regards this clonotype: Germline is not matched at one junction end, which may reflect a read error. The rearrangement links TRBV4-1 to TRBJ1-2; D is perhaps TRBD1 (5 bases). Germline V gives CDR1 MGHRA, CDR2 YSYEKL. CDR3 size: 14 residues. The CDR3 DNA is TGCGCCAGCAGCCAATCATGGGGGTTGAGTGGCTGCACCTTC. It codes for CASSQSWGLSGCTF.

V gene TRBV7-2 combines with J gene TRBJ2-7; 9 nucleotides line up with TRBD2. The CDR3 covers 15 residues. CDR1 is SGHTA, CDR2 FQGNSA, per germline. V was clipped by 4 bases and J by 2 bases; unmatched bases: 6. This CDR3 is CASSSRGGSPYEQYF. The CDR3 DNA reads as TGTGCCAGCAGCTCGCGGGGGGGTTCTCCCTACGAGCAGTACTTC.

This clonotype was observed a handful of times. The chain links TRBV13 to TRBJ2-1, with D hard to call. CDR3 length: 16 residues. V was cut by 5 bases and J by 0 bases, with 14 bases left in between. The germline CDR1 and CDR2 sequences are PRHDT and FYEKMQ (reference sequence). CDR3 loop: CASSPPDPGSYNEQFF. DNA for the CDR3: TGTGCCAGCAGCCCCCCTGATCCCGGCTCCTACAATGAGCAGTTCTTC.

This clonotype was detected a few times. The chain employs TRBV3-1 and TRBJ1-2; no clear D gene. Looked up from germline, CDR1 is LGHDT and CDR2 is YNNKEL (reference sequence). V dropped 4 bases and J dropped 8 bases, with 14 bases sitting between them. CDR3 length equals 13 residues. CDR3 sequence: CASSPRGSEGYTF. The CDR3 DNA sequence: TGTGCCAGCAGCCCTCGAGGGAGTGAAGGCTACACCTTC.

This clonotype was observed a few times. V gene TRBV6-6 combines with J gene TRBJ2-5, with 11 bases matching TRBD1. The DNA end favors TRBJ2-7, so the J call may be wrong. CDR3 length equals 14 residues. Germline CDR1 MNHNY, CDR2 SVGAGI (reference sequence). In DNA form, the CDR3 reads TGTGCCAGCAGAGACGGGACAGGGGGCTACGAGCAGTACTTC. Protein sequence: CASRDGTGGYEQYF.

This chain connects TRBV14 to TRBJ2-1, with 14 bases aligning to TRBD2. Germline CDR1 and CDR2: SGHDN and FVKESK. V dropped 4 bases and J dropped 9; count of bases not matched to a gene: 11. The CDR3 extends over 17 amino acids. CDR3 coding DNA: TGTGCCAGCAGCCCCCGTCCGGGACTAGCGGGAGAGAGTGAGCAGTTCTTC. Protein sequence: CASSPRPGLAGESEQFF.

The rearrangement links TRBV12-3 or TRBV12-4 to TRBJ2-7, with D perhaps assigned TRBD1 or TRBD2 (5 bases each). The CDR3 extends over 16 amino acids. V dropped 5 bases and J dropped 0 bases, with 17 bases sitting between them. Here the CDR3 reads CASSTITWGSSYEQYF. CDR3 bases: TGTGCCAGCAGTACAATCACGTGGGGGAGCTCCTACGAGCAGTACTTC.

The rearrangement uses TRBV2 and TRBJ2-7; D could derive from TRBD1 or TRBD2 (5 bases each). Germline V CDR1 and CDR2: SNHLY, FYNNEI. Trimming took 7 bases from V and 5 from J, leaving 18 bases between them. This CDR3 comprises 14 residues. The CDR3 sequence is CASIKQGPVNEQYF. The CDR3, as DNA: TGTGCCAGCATCAAGCAGGGACCGGTTAACGAGCAGTACTTC.

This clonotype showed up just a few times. This CDR3 is CSVSTDLNTEAFF. CDR3 DNA: TGCAGCGTTTCTACCGACCTGAACACTGAAGCTTTCTTT. The chain carries TRBV29-1 and TRBJ1-1, with D unresolved. Trimming left V 5 bases short and J 0 bases short, with 10 bases between. The germline gives CDR1 SQVTM, CDR2 ANQGSEA. The CDR3 length is 13 residues.

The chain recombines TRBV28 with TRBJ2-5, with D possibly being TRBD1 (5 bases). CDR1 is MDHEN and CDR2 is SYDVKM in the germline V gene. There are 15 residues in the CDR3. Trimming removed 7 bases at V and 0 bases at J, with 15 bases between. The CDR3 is CASNRAGMDQETQYF. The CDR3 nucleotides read TGTGCCAGCAATCGGGCAGGGATGGACCAAGAGACCCAGTACTTC.